This TCR beta chain came from a study of blood T cells in healthy people across ages. General observations from the study: Higher diversity and more naive CD4+ cells were features of long-lived donors, compared to aged donors. Naive T cell percentage showed a strong correlation with TCR beta diversity.

The CDR3 contains 13 residues. The trim removed 7 bases at V and 8 bases at J, leaving 10 bases unmatched. CDR1 and CDR2 (germline): MGHDK, SYGVNS. Comments on this clonotype: Antigen: not known.

Alongside a J-beta primer mix, a sample-barcoded 5' primer served in a second PCR lasting roughly 7 to 12 cycles. TCRdb processed the 5' RACE reads anew with MiXCR; each CDR3 protein has one entry. The data show about 1.8 million distinct CDR3 sequences, roughly 52% seen once. Donors each provided roughly 10 milliliters of peripheral blood. This TCR derives from a woman aged 40 to 49 in good health. J is TRBJ1-2 and V is TRBV25-1, with 7 bases identical to TRBD1. Sequenced input: blood. CDR3: CASNYRGQRGYTF. Here the CDR3 DNA reads TGTGCCAGCAACTACAGGGGTCAGAGGGGCTACACCTTC.